The clone carrying this T cell receptor (beta chain) has just one count. Assay execution took place at the deep level. Every subset's genomic DNA went evenly onto several immunoSEQ plates. Repertoires were generated with immunoSEQ multiplex PCR, while TCRdb's copy carries only in-frame clones and drops some. The table records some 2.3 million clones, more than 80% of them present only once. These data are taken from a study of shared clonotypes between healthy human individuals. Per germline, CDR1 MDHEN and CDR2 SYDVKM. Trimming removed 5 bases at V and 0 bases at J, with 10 bases between. This CDR3 spans 14 amino acids.

The chain has TRBV28 and TRBJ1-1; weak D call: TRBD1 (5 bases). The material sequenced was naive CD4+ T cells from PBMCs. Subset in this sample: CD45RA+ positively selected. The TCR was taken from a man younger than 30 in good health. Some clones in this sample may be carry-over from other donors' samples. The CDR3 nucleotides are TGTGCCAGCAGTCGCAGACAGTTGAACACTGAAGCTTTCTTT. Translated, it gives CASSRRQLNTEAFF.